The clone carrying this TCR beta chain was found a few times. Its antigen is currently unknown. This specimen belongs to a study of OX40 agonist ivuxolimab in advanced cancers. Assay used: immunoSEQ multiplex PCR; TCRdb lists only in-frame clones, some missing. This table holds about 80,000 clones, around nine tenths found once. Prior autoimmune disease or systemic immunosuppression barred patients. General study results and limits: By week 6 at 0.1 to 3.0 mg/kg, blood CD4+ and CD8+ T cells had expanded clonally.

Losses at the gene ends were 4 bases for V and 4 bases for J; bases not matched to a gene: 4. The CDR3 extends over 14 amino acids. Per the germline V gene, CDR1 is SGHRS and CDR2 is YFSETQ. The source of this sequence is an adult with an advanced solid tumor such as melanoma, head and neck, liver or kidney cancer. The chain links TRBV5-1 to TRBJ2-7, with 11 positions matching TRBD2. Sequencing was performed on CD4+ or CD8+ T cells sorted from blood, taken in a trial of the OX40 agonist ivuxolimab. CDR3 coding DNA: TGCGCCAGCAGCCAAACTAGCGGGAGTTACGAGCAGTACTTC. It encodes CASSQTSGSYEQYF.